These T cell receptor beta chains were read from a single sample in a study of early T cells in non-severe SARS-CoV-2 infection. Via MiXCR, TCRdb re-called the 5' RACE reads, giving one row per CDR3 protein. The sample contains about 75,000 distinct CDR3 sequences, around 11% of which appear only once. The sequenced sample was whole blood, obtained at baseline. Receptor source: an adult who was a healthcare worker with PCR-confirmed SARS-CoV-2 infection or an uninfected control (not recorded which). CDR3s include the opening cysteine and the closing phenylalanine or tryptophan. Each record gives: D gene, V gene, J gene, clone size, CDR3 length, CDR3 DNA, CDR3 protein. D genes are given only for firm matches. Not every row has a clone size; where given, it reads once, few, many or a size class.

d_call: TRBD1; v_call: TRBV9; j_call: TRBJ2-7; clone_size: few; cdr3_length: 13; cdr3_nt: TGTGCCAGCAGCGGGGGACAGTCCTACGAGCAGTACTTC; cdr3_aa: CASSGGQSYEQYF
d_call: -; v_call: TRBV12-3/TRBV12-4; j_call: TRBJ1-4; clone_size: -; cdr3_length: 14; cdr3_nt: TGTGCCAGCAGTTCACGTGGGACGGGTGAAAAACTGTTTTTT; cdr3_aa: CASSSRGTGEKLFF
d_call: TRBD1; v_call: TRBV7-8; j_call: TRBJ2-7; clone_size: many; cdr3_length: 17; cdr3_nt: TGTGCCAGCAGCTTAGCGCCTTGGACAGGGGGCAATGGCGAGCAGTACTTC; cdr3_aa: CASSLAPWTGGNGEQYF
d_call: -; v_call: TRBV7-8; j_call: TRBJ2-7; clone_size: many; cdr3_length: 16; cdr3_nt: TGTGCCAGCAGCCCGGTACCATCTATCTCGGCCTACGAGCAGTACTTC; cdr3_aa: CASSPVPSISAYEQYF
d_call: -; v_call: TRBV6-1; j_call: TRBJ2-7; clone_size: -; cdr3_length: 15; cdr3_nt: TGTGCCAGCAGTCCCCTGACAGGTCCCTCCTACGAGCAGTACTTC; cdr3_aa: CASSPLTGPSYEQYF
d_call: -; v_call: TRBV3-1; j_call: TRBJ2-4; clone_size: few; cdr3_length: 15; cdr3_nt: TGTGCCAGCAGCCAATTCCCTGGGCAGAGGTCAATTCAGTACTTC; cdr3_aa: CASSQFPGQRSIQYF
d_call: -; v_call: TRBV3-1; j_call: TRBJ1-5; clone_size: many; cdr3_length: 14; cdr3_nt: TGTGCCAGCAGCCAAGATTTCACTAATCAGCCCCAGCATTTT; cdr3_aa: CASSQDFTNQPQHF
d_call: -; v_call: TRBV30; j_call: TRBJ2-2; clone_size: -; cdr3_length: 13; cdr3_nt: TGTGCCTGGAGTGATGTGGGAACCGGGGAGCTGTCTTTT; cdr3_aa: CAWSDVGTGELSF
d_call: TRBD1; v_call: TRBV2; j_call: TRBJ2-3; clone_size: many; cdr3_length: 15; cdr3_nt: TGTGCCAGCAGCCCGGGACAGGGGGCGGCAGATACGCAGTATTTT; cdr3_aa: CASSPGQGAADTQYF
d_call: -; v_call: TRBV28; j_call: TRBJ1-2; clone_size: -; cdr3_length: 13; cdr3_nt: TGTGCCAACCGGGACTCCTCCAACTATGGCTACACCTTC; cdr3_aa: CANRDSSNYGYTF
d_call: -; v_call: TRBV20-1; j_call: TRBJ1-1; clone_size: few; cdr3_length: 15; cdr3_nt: TGCAGTGCTAGAGATCCCGGGGTCCCGGGCACTGAAGCTTTCTTT; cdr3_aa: CSARDPGVPGTEAFF
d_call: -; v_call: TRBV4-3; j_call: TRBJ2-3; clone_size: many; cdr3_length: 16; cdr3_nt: TGCGCCAGCAGCCAAGACAGCAGGGGACGCACAGATACGCAGTATTTT; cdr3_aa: CASSQDSRGRTDTQYF
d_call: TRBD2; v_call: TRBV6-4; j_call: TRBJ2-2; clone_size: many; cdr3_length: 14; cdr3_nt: TGTGCCAGCACCACTAGCGTAAACACCGGGGAGCTGTTTTTT; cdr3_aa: CASTTSVNTGELFF
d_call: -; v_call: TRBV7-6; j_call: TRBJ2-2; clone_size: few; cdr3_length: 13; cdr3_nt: TGTGCCAGCAGCTTAGGAAACACCGGGGAGCTGTTTTTT; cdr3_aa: CASSLGNTGELFF